The 4 T cell receptor beta chains reported below all come from one sample, sequenced in a study of T-cell memory formation after mild COVID-19. TCRdb recomputed calls from the 5' RACE reads with MiXCR, one row per CDR3 protein. Of approximately 350,000 distinct CDR3 sequences listed, around 28% are singletons. The sequencing input was PBMCs or a T cell subset sorted from them (not recorded which). The receptors come from an adult woman who had mild COVID-19 (a few samples of this study predate the infection). Cell type and time point are not known.

The rearrangement links TRBV7-9 to TRBJ1-2; no definite D call. Germline loops: CDR1 SEHNR, CDR2 FQNEAQ (reference sequence). The CDR3 is made up of 18 amino acids. The V and J ends lost 4 bases and 6 bases respectively, with 27 bases between them. The CDR3, as DNA: TGTGCCAGCAGCTCCTCGAACCGACTTTTAGGCTCTGTGGATGGCTACACCTTC. This translates into CASSSSNRLLGSVDGYTF.

This chain joins TRBV5-6 and TRBJ2-3, with D hard to call. Germline V gene lookup returns CDR1 SGHDT and CDR2 YYEEEE. Trimming cost V 6 bases and J 3 bases, with 8 bases left between them. The CDR3 sequence is 12 residues long. The CDR3 spells CASNLGTDTQYF. In nucleotides, the CDR3 is TGTGCCAGCAACCTTGGGACAGATACGCAGTATTTT.

Here the CDR3 DNA reads TGCAGCGTCGGCGGTGGGGCCAACGTCCTGACTTTC. Its translation: CSVGGGANVLTF. The chain employs TRBV29-1 and TRBJ2-6, with no clear D. V was shortened by 6 bases and J by 3 bases, with 6 bases between the two germline ends. Germline V CDR1 and CDR2: SQVTM, ANQGSEA. CDR3 length: 12 residues.

This clonotype has more than one count but fewer than ten. The V call is TRBV3-1, the J call TRBJ2-7; D remains unclear. In germline, CDR1 is LGHDT, CDR2 YNNKEL (reference sequence). The CDR3 consists of 14 residues. Trimming removed 4 bases from V and 2 bases from J, with 12 bases in between. The CDR3 sequence is CASSLLGNTYEQYF. Written as DNA, the CDR3 is TGTGCCAGCAGCCTGCTGGGTAACACCTACGAGCAGTACTTC.